These 17 T cell receptor beta chains share one sample of origin, sequenced in a study of CXCR3-negative and CXCR3-positive naive CD8 T cells. Notes on the study in general: Greater hydrophobicity was found in TRB CDR3s of CXCR3-positive naive cells than of CXCR3-negative naive cells.

UMI-labeled 5' RACE TRB cDNA libraries were prepared from the cells. Following a re-call of the 5' RACE reads, TCRdb has one entry per CDR3 protein and lacks DNA. This sample lists 75,000 to 100,000 distinct CDR3 sequences; its ten largest clones have 0.82%. For these TCRs, the target antigens are not known. The sequenced sample was naive CXCR3+ CD8+ T cells from blood. Subset of the sample: CD45RO-CCR7+CD27+CD95- naive CD8+ T cells expressing CXCR3 (TNR3+). Receptor source: a human donor in good health. Some clones in this sample may be carry-over from other donors' samples.

The chain joins TRBV4-3 to TRBJ1-5. Germline CDR1 reads LGHNA; CDR2 reads YSLEER. The CDR3 contains 15 residues. The CDR3 reads CASRPSDSSRQPQHF.

The chain employs TRBV7-6 and TRBJ1-5; as DNA is missing, the TRBD1 call by TCRdb cannot be tested. Germline V CDR1 and CDR2: SGHVS, FNYEAQ. CDR3 size: 15 residues. This chain's CDR3 is CASSLQTGDNQPQHF.

CDR3 in amino acids: CASSPGEGPYEQYF. This rearrangement joins TRBV4-2 to TRBJ2-7. Germline CDR1 and CDR2: LGHNA and YNFKEQ. This CDR3 region has 14 residues.

J is TRBJ2-7 and V is TRBV10-3; as DNA is missing, the TRBD2 call by TCRdb cannot be tested. This CDR3 has 16 residues. The germline V gene encodes CDR1 ENHRY and CDR2 SYGVKD. CDR3 in amino acids: CAISEVLAGESYEQYF.

The V and J genes are TRBV9 and TRBJ2-5. Germline V gene lookup returns CDR1 SGDLS and CDR2 YYNGEE. This CDR3 comprises 14 residues. This chain's CDR3 is CASSDLQDQETQYF. Complete variable domain (other parts from reference TRBV9 and TRBJ2-5): DSGVTQTPKHLITATGQRVTLRCSPRSGDLSVYWYQQSLDQGLQFLIQYYNGEERAKGNILERFSAQQFPDLHSELNLSSLELGDSALYFCASSDLQDQETQYFGPGTRLLVL.

The chain uses TRBV12-3 or TRBV12-4 and TRBJ1-2; TCRdb returns TRBD1, unconfirmable since there is no DNA. This CDR3 is built from 12 residues. The CDR3 protein is CASYYTGNGYTF.

The rearrangement uses TRBV7-9 and TRBJ1-2; the TCRdb call, TRBD1, lacks DNA for checking. The CDR3 consists of 16 residues. CDR1 and CDR2 (germline): SEHNR, FQNEAQ (reference sequence). CDR3 loop: CASSSPGQGTRESYTF.

The chain links TRBV5-1 to TRBJ2-3; TCRdb indicates TRBD1, and absent DNA this call remains unverified. Germline CDR1 and CDR2: SGHRS and YFSETQ. The CDR3 covers 17 residues. CDR3 sequence: CASSALGQHTSTDTQYF. The whole variable domain, filled in from reference TRBV5-1 and TRBJ2-3, reads KAGVTQTPRYLIKTRGQQVTLSCSPISGHRSVSWYQQTPGQGLQFLFEYFSETQRNKGNFPGRFSGRQFSNSRSEMNVSTLELGDSALYLCASSALGQHTSTDTQYFGPGTRLTVL.

V usage is TRBV4-3 and J usage is TRBJ1-1; there is no DNA to check the TCRdb D call of TRBD1. The germline V gene encodes CDR1 LGHNA and CDR2 YSLEER. This CDR3 has 17 residues. The CDR3 protein is CASSQDLGGGWNTEAFF.

The J gene is TRBJ2-3, the V gene TRBV6-5; with no DNA, the TCRdb D assignment of TRBD1 cannot be verified. CDR3 length equals 15 residues. Germline loops: CDR1 MNHEY, CDR2 SVGAGI. The CDR3 spells CASSGDRGDTDTQYF.

This chain connects TRBV29-1 to TRBJ2-5; TCRdb returns TRBD2, unconfirmable since there is no DNA. There are 15 residues in the CDR3. Per the germline V gene, CDR1 is SQVTM and CDR2 is ANQGSEA. The CDR3 spells CSVERTSGVQETQYF.

This chain uses TRBV7-9 with TRBJ1-1. The CDR3 covers 13 residues. Germline V CDR1 and CDR2: SEHNR, FQNEAQ (reference sequence). The CDR3 spells CASSPWESAEAFF.

The gene calls are TRBV5-6 and TRBJ2-1; the D call from TCRdb, TRBD1, cannot be confirmed without DNA. Germline V gene sequence: CDR1 SGHDT, CDR2 YYEEEE. The CDR3 runs to 13 residues. The CDR3 region is CASSTDSYNEQFF.

J is TRBJ2-7 and V is TRBV28. This CDR3 has 13 amino acids. Germline V lookup: CDR1 MDHEN, CDR2 SYDVKM. The CDR3 sequence: CASSLTDTYEQYF. Variable domain in full (rest from reference TRBV28 and TRBJ2-7): DVKVTQSSRYLVKRTGEKVFLECVQDMDHENMFWYRQDPGLGLRLIYFSYDVKMKEKGDIPEGYSVSREKKERFSLILESASTNQTSMYLCASSLTDTYEQYFGPGTRLTVT.

By frequency, this clonotype is medium-sized. This chain connects TRBV7-7 to TRBJ1-2; TCRdb selects TRBD1, and the lack of DNA leaves this call unchecked. The CDR3 length is 15 residues. The germline V gene encodes CDR1 SSHAT and CDR2 FNYEAQ (reference sequence). The CDR3 reads CASSVPGQGDYGYTF.

The J gene is TRBJ2-5, the V gene TRBV7-9; TCRdb selects TRBD2, and the lack of DNA leaves this call unchecked. This CDR3 has 15 amino acids. Germline-derived CDR1 and CDR2 are SEHNR and FQNEAQ (reference sequence). CDR3 loop: CASSLAPRVVETQYF. The whole variable domain, remainder taken from reference TRBV7-9 and TRBJ2-5, is DTGVSQNPRHKITKRGQNVTFRCDPISEHNRLYWYRQTLGQGPEFLTYFQNEAQLEKSRLLSDRFSAERPKGSFSTLEIQRTEQGDSAMYLCASSLAPRVVETQYFGPGTRLLVL.

The genes are TRBV11-3 and TRBJ2-7; TCRdb proposes TRBD1, but this gene call is untestable without DNA. CDR3 length: 15 amino acids. Germline V gives CDR1 SGHNT, CDR2 YENEEA. The CDR3 protein is CASSDPGTGSQEQYF.